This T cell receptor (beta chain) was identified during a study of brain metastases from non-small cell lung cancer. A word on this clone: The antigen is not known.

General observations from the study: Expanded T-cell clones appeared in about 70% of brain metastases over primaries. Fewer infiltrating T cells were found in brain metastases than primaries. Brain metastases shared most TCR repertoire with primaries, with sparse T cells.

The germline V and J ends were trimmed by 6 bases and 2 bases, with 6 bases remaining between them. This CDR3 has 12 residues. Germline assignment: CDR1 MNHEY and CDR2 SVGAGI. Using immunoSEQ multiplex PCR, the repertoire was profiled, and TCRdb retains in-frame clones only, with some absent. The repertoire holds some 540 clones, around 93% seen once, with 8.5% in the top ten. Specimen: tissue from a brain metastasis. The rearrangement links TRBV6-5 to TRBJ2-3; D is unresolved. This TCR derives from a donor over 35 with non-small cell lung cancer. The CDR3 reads CASRDNTDTQYF. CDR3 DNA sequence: TGTGCCAGCAGGGATAACACAGATACGCAGTATTTT.